This is a list of T cell receptor beta chains from one sample in a study of T-cell memory formation after mild COVID-19. MiXCR was run by TCRdb on the 5' RACE reads, yielding one entry per CDR3 protein. The data contain a few hundred thousand distinct CDR3 sequences, under 25% of them singletons. Sequencing was carried out using PBMCs or a T cell subset sorted from them (not recorded which). The source of these receptors is an adult woman who had mild COVID-19 (a few samples of this study predate the infection). Cell type and time point are not known. The CDR3 runs from the conserved cysteine through the conserved F or W. The order of the fields is V gene, J gene, CDR3 protein.

TRBV15	TRBJ2-2	CATSSEGRAGELFF
TRBV12-5	TRBJ2-1	CASQADPYNEQFF
TRBV25-1	TRBJ2-1	CASSARGAGGYNEQFF
TRBV24-1	TRBJ2-3	CATSDYLSGTGKADTQYF
TRBV27	TRBJ1-3	CASSSRGLGNTIYF
TRBV10-3	TRBJ2-6	CAISPGLAGSGANVLTF
TRBV21-1	TRBJ2-7	CASSKVPRQYF
TRBV12-3/TRBV12-4	TRBJ1-5	CASSFMGNQPQHF
TRBV7-2	TRBJ2-1	CASSFGTSGRVNEQFF
TRBV4-2	TRBJ2-7	CASSQDGQSDYEQYF
TRBV6-2/TRBV6-3	TRBJ2-3	CASSALGTSTQYF
TRBV5-1	TRBJ2-1	CASRSGETYNEQFF
TRBV12-3/TRBV12-4	TRBJ2-7	CASSPSGLAGGEQYF
TRBV7-9	TRBJ1-2	CASSLLGTGLSHGYTF
TRBV5-4	TRBJ2-1	CASSSALRKYNEQFF
TRBV20-1	TRBJ1-1	CSARDKGSNTEAFF
TRBV5-1	TRBJ2-7	CASSLEGSNYEQYF
TRBV12-3/TRBV12-4	TRBJ2-3	CASSPPGQHTDTQYF
TRBV20-1	TRBJ1-6	CSASGGYYNSPLHF
TRBV2	TRBJ2-7	CASSENRETYEQYF
TRBV18	TRBJ2-3	CASSLDYTDTQYF
TRBV3-1	TRBJ2-7	CASRHSQVYEQYF
TRBV4-2	TRBJ2-7	CASSQDTRAYREQYF
TRBV29-1	TRBJ2-5	CSVSSGTSSPSKYF
TRBV3-1	TRBJ2-7	CASTPSLSSRYEQYF
TRBV24-1	TRBJ2-1	CATSPGTGSSYNEQFF
TRBV5-1	TRBJ2-1	CASSWKSSYNEQFF
TRBV29-1	TRBJ2-1	CSVEDSTGGSYNEQFF